Following are 15 T cell receptor beta chains from one sample sequenced in a study of OX40 agonist ivuxolimab in advanced cancers. Here immunoSEQ multiplex PCR was the method, and the copy in TCRdb shows in-frame clones only, minus some. Found here are tens of thousands of clones, 82% of them singletons; the top ten hold approximately 1.8%. This sample comprised CD4+ or CD8+ T cells sorted from blood, obtained in a trial of the OX40 agonist ivuxolimab. The receptor set was obtained from an adult with an advanced solid tumor such as melanoma, head and neck, liver or kidney cancer.

In its sample, this clone was seen a few times. The chain combines TRBV7-2 with TRBJ2-3; no clear D gene. The germline V gene has CDR1 SGHTA and CDR2 FQGNSA. CDR3 length: 14 residues. The V end lost 2 bases, the J end lost 0 bases, and 6 bases lay between the germline ends. CDR3 sequence (DNA): TGTGCCAGCAGCTTATCGGCCAGCACAGATACGCAGTATTTT. It yields the protein CASSLSASTDTQYF. The full variable domain, its missing parts supplied by reference TRBV7-2 and TRBJ2-3, is GAGVSQSPSNKVTEKGKDVELRCDPISGHTALYWYRQSLGQGLEFLIYFQGNSAPDKSGLPSDRFSAERTGGSVSTLTIQRTQQEDSAVYLCASSLSASTDTQYFGPGTRLTVL.

This clone was detected once. The chain is built from TRBV30 and TRBJ2-6, with unresolved D. Germline CDR1 is GTSNPN and CDR2 is SVGIG (reference sequence). This CDR3 comprises 15 residues. Trimming stripped 2 bases from V and 0 bases from J, with 8 bases between. CDR3: CAWSYGYSGANVLTF. Here the CDR3 DNA reads TGTGCCTGGAGTTATGGGTACTCTGGGGCCAACGTCCTGACTTTC.

The chain links TRBV29-1 to TRBJ2-7, with 7 bases that match TRBD2. Germline trimming cut 5 bases from V and 2 bases from J; bases unmatched to any gene: 6. The CDR3 contains 13 residues. Germline V lookup: CDR1 SQVTM, CDR2 ANQGSEA. CDR3 sequence: CSVSSGGPYEQYF. The CDR3 nucleotides are TGCAGCGTTTCGTCGGGGGGACCCTACGAGCAGTACTTC.

The chain carries TRBV4-3 and TRBJ1-1; no clear D. Germline V gene data show CDR1 as LGHNA and CDR2 as YSLEER. The CDR3 totals 13 residues. With 0 bases removed from V and 10 bases from J, the gap between germline ends came to 12 bases. This CDR3 reads CASSQDQDETAFF. In nucleotides, the CDR3 is TGCGCCAGCAGCCAAGACCAAGACGAGACAGCTTTCTTT.

This sequence joins TRBV9 and TRBJ1-1; D is possibly TRBD1 (6 bases). CDR3 length: 14 residues. Trimming took 4 bases from V and 1 from J, leaving 11 bases between them. Germline assignment: CDR1 SGDLS and CDR2 YYNGEE. The CDR3, as DNA: TGTGCCAGCAGCTCGACAGGCCAGAACACTGAAGCTTTCTTT. It encodes CASSSTGQNTEAFF. The full variable domain, rest sourced from reference TRBV9 and TRBJ1-1, is DSGVTQTPKHLITATGQRVTLRCSPRSGDLSVYWYQQSLDQGLQFLIQYYNGEERAKGNILERFSAQQFPDLHSELNLSSLELGDSALYFCASSSTGQNTEAFFGQGTRLTVV.

This chain joins TRBV2 and TRBJ1-1; no firm D call. V was clipped by 8 bases and J by 10 bases, with 20 bases between them. The CDR3 loop spans 13 amino acids. The germline V gene has CDR1 SNHLY and CDR2 FYNNEI. The CDR3 protein is CASGNTATGVAFF. The CDR3 region has the DNA TGTGCCAGCGGTAATACAGCTACGGGAGTAGCTTTCTTT.

This clone was seen a handful of times. The V and J genes are TRBV7-2 and TRBJ2-1; D may be TRBD2 (5 bases). The germline V gene encodes CDR1 SGHTA and CDR2 FQGNSA. V lost 5 bases and J lost 8, with 16 bases in between. The CDR3 runs to 14 residues. CDR3 DNA: TGTGCCAGCAGCGCCCCCTTCAGGAGGCATGAGCAGTTCTTC. The encoded protein is CASSAPFRRHEQFF.

The V call is TRBV15, the J call TRBJ2-1, with TRBD1 as a possible D gene (5 bases). The V gene's germline CDR1 is LNHNV and CDR2 YYDKDF (reference sequence). Trimming left V 0 bases short and J 7 bases short, with 22 bases between. The CDR3 length is 18 residues. This CDR3 reads CATSRDLWGRPLQNEQFF. The CDR3 DNA sequence: TGTGCCACCAGCAGAGATTTGTGGGGCAGGCCCCTACAAAATGAGCAGTTCTTC.

The chain employs TRBV2 and TRBJ2-7, with 10 bases fitting TRBD1. The CDR3 consists of 13 residues. CDR1 SNHLY and CDR2 FYNNEI come from the germline V gene. With 9 bases clipped from V and 4 bases from J, the junction kept 6 bases outside the gene matches. CDR3 in DNA: TGTGCCAGTATGACAGGGGGCATATACGAGCAGTACTTC. Translating it yields CASMTGGIYEQYF.

In the case of this clone: The same CDR3 also results from other DNA sequences found in this sample. CDR3 amino acids: CAWSLSRAGVRTGELFF. The CDR3 DNA reads TGTGCCTGGAGTCTATCCAGGGCAGGGGTGAGGACCGGGGAGCTGTTTTTT. The chain uses TRBV30 and TRBJ2-2; a possible D gene is TRBD1 (6 bases). The CDR3 contains 17 residues. Trimming cost V 2 bases and J 5 bases, with 21 bases left between them. CDR1 is GTSNPN, CDR2 SVGIG, per germline (reference sequence).

The chain combines TRBV28 with TRBJ1-5; D might be TRBD1 (5 bases). The CDR3 has 16 residues. The V end lost 1 base, the J end lost 0 bases, and 10 bases lay between the germline ends. CDR1 is MDHEN and CDR2 is SYDVKM in the germline V gene. This CDR3 reads CASSLYGGSSNQPQHF. The CDR3 DNA reads TGTGCCAGCAGTTTATATGGGGGGAGTAGCAATCAGCCCCAGCATTTT.

The chain employs TRBV5-4 and TRBJ2-4; 7 bases fit TRBD1. Trimming took 3 bases from V and 0 from J; bases not matched to a gene: 9. This CDR3 spans 17 amino acids. Germline V gene lookup returns CDR1 SGHNT and CDR2 YYREEE (reference sequence). CDR3 nucleotide sequence: TGTGCCAGCAGCTCCTCACAGGGGCGCGCAGCCAAAAACATTCAGTACTTC. Amino acid sequence: CASSSSQGRAAKNIQYF.

This clone has only one observation. For the CDR3, the DNA is TGTGCCAGCAGCCTAGGGACAGGGCCTGAAGCTTTCTTT. This codes for CASSLGTGPEAFF. The rearrangement links TRBV5-4 to TRBJ1-1; 9 bases map to TRBD1. Unmatched junction bases numbered 4, after V lost 4 bases and J lost 6 bases. Germline V lookup: CDR1 SGHNT, CDR2 YYREEE (reference sequence). The CDR3 covers 13 residues.

The rearrangement links TRBV6-1 to TRBJ2-7, with a possible D match to TRBD1 (6 bases). The germline gives CDR1 MNHNS, CDR2 SASEGT. V was cut by 0 bases and J by 4 bases, with 13 bases left in between. The CDR3 is made up of 15 amino acids. In DNA form, the CDR3 reads TGTGCCAGCAGTGAAGCGTACAGGGATTTATACGAGCAGTACTTC. It codes for CASSEAYRDLYEQYF.

V is TRBV7-2 and J is TRBJ1-3, with unresolved D. The CDR3 totals 13 residues. V lost 6 bases and J 5 bases, leaving 11 bases between the germline ends. CDR1 is SGHTA, CDR2 FQGNSA, per germline. CDR3 bases: TGTGCCAGCAGAACCGGGCCCAGAAACACCATATATTTT. Protein: CASRTGPRNTIYF.